There are a few counts of the clone carrying this T cell receptor (beta chain). As yet, its antigen is unknown. The CDR3 runs 17 residues. Trimming cost V 7 bases and J 4 bases, with 24 bases left between them. Looked up from germline, CDR1 is MDHEN and CDR2 is SYDVKM. The data belong to a study of T cell repertoires in cytomegalovirus infection. The wider study: Recently described HLA-C-restricted plus well-studied HLA-B-restricted CMV epitopes were used. Both CMV infection and a matching HLA type were indicated by public TCR beta signatures.

The study, taken as a whole, reports: Predominance within the ex vivo response was attributable to HLA-C-restricted CMV-specific TCR beta clonotypes. Adding up the frequency of public TCR beta families identified people who carried CMV plus the relevant HLA.

One entry per CDR3 protein, called by TCRdb with MiXCR from the reads. The sample has 80,000 to 90,000 distinct CDR3 sequences; 45% to 55% are singletons. Material: CD8+ T cells from cultured PBMCs, obtained from culture after CMV antigen stimulation. The chain uses TRBV28 and TRBJ2-3, with a weak D call TRBD2 (5 bases). The sequence came from a human donor in good health (CMV status not recorded). Some clones in this sample may be carry-over from other donors' samples. The CDR3 DNA follows: TGTGCCAGCACCCCCCTGGACTCCCTAGGGCCATCAGATACGCAGTATTTT. Its protein is CASTPLDSLGPSDTQYF.